The clone carrying this T cell receptor beta chain showed up just a few times. Trimming cost V 7 bases and J 4 bases, with 11 bases left between them. This CDR3 has 11 amino acids. CDR1 is DFQATT and CDR2 is SNEGSKA in the germline V gene (reference sequence). These data belong to a study of shared clonotypes between healthy human individuals. The table came from immunoSEQ multiplex PCR; TCRdb's copy has only in-frame clones and leaves some out. The sample has approximately 980,000 clones, over 75% seen once. The sample taken for sequencing was memory CD4+ T cells sorted from blood. Subset of the sample: CD45RA-negative fraction. The source is a young man in good health. This chain joins TRBV20-1 and TRBJ2-7; D could derive from TRBD1 or TRBD2 (5 bases each). The CDR3 loop is CSGGLEYEQYF. DNA of the CDR3: TGCAGTGGGGGGTTAGAGTACGAGCAGTACTTC.